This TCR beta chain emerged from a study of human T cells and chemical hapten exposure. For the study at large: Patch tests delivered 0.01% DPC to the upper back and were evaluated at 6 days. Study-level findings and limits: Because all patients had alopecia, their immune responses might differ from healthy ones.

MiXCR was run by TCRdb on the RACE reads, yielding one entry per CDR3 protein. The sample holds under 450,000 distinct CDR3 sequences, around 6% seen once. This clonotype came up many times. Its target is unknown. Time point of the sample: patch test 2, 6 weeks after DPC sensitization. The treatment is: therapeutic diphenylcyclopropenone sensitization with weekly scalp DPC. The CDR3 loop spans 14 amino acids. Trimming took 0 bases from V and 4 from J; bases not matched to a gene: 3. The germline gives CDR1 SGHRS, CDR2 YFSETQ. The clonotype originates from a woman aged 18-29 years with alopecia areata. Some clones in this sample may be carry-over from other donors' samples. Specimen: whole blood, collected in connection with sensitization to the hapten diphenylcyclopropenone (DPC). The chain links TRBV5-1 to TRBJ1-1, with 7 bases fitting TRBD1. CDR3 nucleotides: TGCGCCAGCAGCTTGGAGACAGGGATCACTGAAGCTTTCTTT. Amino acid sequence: CASSLETGITEAFF.